The clone carrying this T cell receptor (beta chain) has a count of ten or more. The sample originates from a study of T-cell reconstitution after alpha-beta-depleted transplantation in children. A library of TCRbeta sequences, prepared with unique molecular identifiers, was generated. TCRdb re-derived calls from the PCR reads in MiXCR, one entry per CDR3 protein. The sample carries 200,000 to 300,000 distinct CDR3 sequences, 12% recorded once. CDR1 SGHTA and CDR2 FQGNSA come from the germline V gene. V was shortened by 1 base and J by 6 bases, with 13 bases between the two germline ends. The CDR3 length is 15 residues.

The gene calls are TRBV7-2 and TRBJ2-1; tentatively, D is TRBD1 (6 bases). The sequenced sample was PBMCs from the stem cell graft donor, obtained from the stem cell graft. This receptor was obtained from a human donor who donated a stem cell graft to a child with acute lymphoblastic leukemia. In DNA form, the CDR3 reads TGTGCCAGCAGCTTAGAAGTGGGACACTTCAATGAGCAGTTCTTC. This translates into CASSLEVGHFNEQFF.